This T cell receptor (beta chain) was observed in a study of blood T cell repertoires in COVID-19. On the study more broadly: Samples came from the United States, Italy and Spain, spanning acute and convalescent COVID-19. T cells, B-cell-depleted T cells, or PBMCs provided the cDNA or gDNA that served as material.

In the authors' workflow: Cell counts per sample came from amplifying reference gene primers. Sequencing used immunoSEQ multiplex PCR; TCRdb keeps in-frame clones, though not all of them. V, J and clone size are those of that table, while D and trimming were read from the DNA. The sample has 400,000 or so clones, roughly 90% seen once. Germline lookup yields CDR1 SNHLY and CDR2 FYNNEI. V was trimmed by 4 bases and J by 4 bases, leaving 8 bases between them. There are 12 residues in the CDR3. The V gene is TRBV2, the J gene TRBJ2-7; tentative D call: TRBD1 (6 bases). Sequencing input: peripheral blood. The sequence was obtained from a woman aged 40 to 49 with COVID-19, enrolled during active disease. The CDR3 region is CASSVGAYEQYF. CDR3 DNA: TGTGCCAGCAGTGTGGGGGCTTACGAGCAGTACTTC.